The T cell receptor (beta chain) under discussion was sequenced for a study of neurological immune-mediated disorders. The CDR3 is 15 amino acids. With 2 bases clipped from V and 5 bases from J, the junction kept 4 bases outside the gene matches. CDR1 SGDLS and CDR2 YYNGEE come from the germline V gene. Ten or more counts support this clonotype. The target antigen is unknown. The making of cDNA relied on 5'RACE with 10-nucleotide random UMIs. TCRdb reprocessed the 5' RACE reads via MiXCR and lists one record per CDR3 protein. The profile shows about 59,000 distinct CDR3 sequences, over 9.5% of them singletons. Study-wide results and limits: HTLV-1-associated myelopathy led in TCR clonal expansion, while multiple sclerosis ranked lowest, below healthy controls.

The study built unsorted libraries from 2 million PBMCs kept at -80 C. Sequencing was done on a sample of PBMCs. The J gene is TRBJ2-7, the V gene TRBV9; 13 nucleotides match TRBD2. The receptor's source is a woman aged 55-69 years with HTLV-1-associated myelopathy (HAM/TSP). The CDR3: CASSVDGTSGNEQYF. The CDR3 region has the DNA TGTGCCAGCAGCGTGGACGGGACTAGCGGGAACGAGCAGTACTTC.